These 15 T cell receptor beta chains came from one sample sequenced in a study of T cell responses to AZD1222 COVID-19 vaccine. TCRdb's copy holds only in-frame clones and misses some; the assay was immunoSEQ multiplex PCR. This table has fewer than 110,000 clones, approximately 88% appearing once. This specimen consisted of peripheral blood, obtained on day 0 of AZD1222 vaccination. These receptors came from an adult in good health.

The chain employs TRBV7-2 and TRBJ1-5, with no clear D. From germline, CDR1 is SGHTA and CDR2 FQGNSA. Trimming pared 1 base from V and 7 bases from J, leaving 14 bases between. CDR3 size: 15 residues. The CDR3: CASSLGGMEHQPQHF. In nucleotides, the CDR3 is TGTGCCAGCAGCTTAGGAGGAATGGAGCACCAGCCCCAGCATTTT.

The rearrangement joins TRBV7-3 to TRBJ1-1; possibly TRBD1 for D (6 bases). Trimming stripped 1 base from V and 5 bases from J, with 11 bases between. The CDR3 totals 14 residues. The germline gives CDR1 SGHTA, CDR2 FQGTGA. For the CDR3, the DNA is TGTGCCAGCAGCTTAAAGGCCAGGGGAACTGAAGCTTTCTTT. Its protein is CASSLKARGTEAFF.

V and J are TRBV28 and TRBJ2-5; D gene uncertain. Trimming pared 4 bases from V and 13 bases from J, leaving 16 bases between. This CDR3 has 12 residues. Germline CDR1 is MDHEN and CDR2 is SYDVKM. CDR3 loop: CASSSPLIGSYF. The CDR3 region has the DNA TGTGCCAGCAGTTCCCCGTTGATAGGCTCGTACTTC.

The chain employs TRBV28 and TRBJ1-2; D possibly corresponds to TRBD1 (5 bases). Germline values: CDR1 MDHEN, CDR2 SYDVKM. Trimming left V 2 bases short and J 4 bases short, with 8 bases between. The CDR3 is 13 amino acids. The CDR3: CASSLLQVYGYTF. The DNA of the CDR3 is TGTGCCAGCAGTTTACTACAGGTCTATGGCTACACCTTC.

The chain is built from TRBV19 and TRBJ2-2; 13 nucleotides line up with TRBD2. The CDR3 totals 16 residues. J lost 6 bases, V lost 4 bases, and 5 bases had no gene match. Per germline, CDR1 LNHDA and CDR2 SQIVND (reference sequence). The CDR3 nucleotides read TGTGCCAGTAGTAAGGGACTAGCGGGAAGATCCGGGGAGCTGTTTTTT. It yields the protein CASSKGLAGRSGELFF.

A note on this clone: The junction and the germline gene differ at one end; a read error may be behind it. The rearrangement links TRBV7-7 to TRBJ2-2; the D gene could be TRBD1 or TRBD2 (6 bases each). CDR1 is SSHAT and CDR2 is FNYEAQ in the germline V gene (reference sequence). This CDR3 spans 15 amino acids. CDR3: CASSLGGFNTGELFF. CDR3 coding DNA: TGTGCTAGCAGCTTAGGGGGGTTTAACACCGGGGAGCTGTTTTTT.

The rearrangement uses TRBV5-1 and TRBJ1-2; a possible D gene is TRBD1 (5 bases). The CDR3 loop spans 13 amino acids. Germline lookup yields CDR1 SGHRS and CDR2 YFSETQ. With 4 bases removed from V and 8 bases from J, the gap between germline ends came to 15 bases. CDR3 DNA: TGCGCCAGCAGCCCCGGGACGGGCTACGGCTACACCTTC. Translating it yields CASSPGTGYGYTF. Using reference TRBV5-1 and TRBJ1-2 for the parts outside the CDR3, the full variable domain is KAGVTQTPRYLIKTRGQQVTLSCSPISGHRSVSWYQQTPGQGLQFLFEYFSETQRNKGNFPGRFSGRQFSNSRSEMNVSTLELGDSALYLCASSPGTGYGYTFGSGTRLTVV.

CDR3 in amino acids: CATSGGQGRGAFF. CDR3 in DNA: TGTGCCACCAGTGGGGGACAGGGACGGGGAGCTTTCTTT. The rearrangement uses TRBV24-1 and TRBJ1-1; TRBD1 matches at 9 bases. Germline CDR1 and CDR2: KGHDR and SFDVKD. The trim removed 5 bases at V and 10 bases at J, leaving 7 bases unmatched. The CDR3 sequence is 13 residues long.

The chain has TRBV7-2 and TRBJ2-1; 14 bases are a match to TRBD2. This CDR3 region has 17 residues. The germline V gene has CDR1 SGHTA and CDR2 FQGNSA. The junction had 9 bases not matched to a gene; V was cut back by 5 bases and J by 6 bases. The CDR3 is CASSISGLAGVRNEQFF. The CDR3, as DNA: TGTGCCAGCAGCATATCGGGACTAGCGGGAGTCCGCAATGAGCAGTTCTTC.

The rearrangement uses TRBV11-2 and TRBJ2-7, with 8 bases lining up with TRBD2. Trimming took 3 bases from V and 4 from J; bases not matched to a gene: 5. Germline lookup yields CDR1 SGHAT and CDR2 FQNNGV. The CDR3 runs to 14 residues. CDR3 protein: CASSFRGGQYEQYF. The CDR3 DNA follows: TGTGCCAGCAGCTTCCGGGGGGGGCAGTACGAGCAGTACTTC. The whole variable domain, filled in from reference TRBV11-2 and TRBJ2-7, reads EAGVAQSPRYKIIEKRQSVAFWCNPISGHATLYWYQQILGQGPKLLIQFQNNGVVDDSQLPKDRFSAERLKGVDSTLKIQPAKLEDSAVYLCASSFRGGQYEQYFGPGTRLTVT.

This clone came up once. The rearrangement links TRBV5-6 to TRBJ1-2; TRBD1 matches 7 bases. This CDR3 is built from 15 residues. The junction had 10 bases not matched to a gene; V was cut back by 4 bases and J by 4 bases. Germline assignment: CDR1 SGHDT and CDR2 YYEEEE. CDR3 nucleotides: TGTGCCAGCAGCAGACAGCGAGGGGGCAGCTATGGCTACACCTTC. Residues: CASSRQRGGSYGYTF.

This chain joins TRBV11-1 and TRBJ2-7; possible D gene TRBD2, 5 bases. V gave up 3 bases and J gave up 2 bases, with 14 bases separating them. The CDR3 has 15 residues. CDR1 SGHAT and CDR2 FQDESV come from the germline V gene (reference sequence). The CDR3 protein is CASSLRVGLTYEQYF. The CDR3 bases are TGTGCCAGCAGCTTGCGGGTTGGGTTAACCTACGAGCAGTACTTC.

The chain links TRBV30 to TRBJ2-1; TRBD2 aligns across 14 bases. There are 16 residues in the CDR3. V was clipped by 0 bases and J by 12 bases; unmatched bases: 10. Germline assignment: CDR1 GTSNPN and CDR2 SVGIG (reference sequence). CDR3 in amino acids: CAWSVVTSGRAVAQFF. The CDR3 DNA reads as TGTGCCTGGAGTGTTGTGACTAGCGGGAGGGCCGTAGCGCAGTTCTTC.

The chain couples TRBV27 to TRBJ1-6; 8 bases are a match to TRBD1. This CDR3 is 17 amino acids long. Germline V gene lookup returns CDR1 MNHEY and CDR2 SMNVEV (reference sequence). Germline trimming cut 0 bases from V and 3 bases from J; bases unmatched to any gene: 4. The chain's CDR3 is CASSLSRTGYYNSPLHF. Written as DNA, the CDR3 is TGTGCCAGCAGTTTATCGAGGACAGGGTACTATAATTCACCCCTCCACTTT.

The chain couples TRBV11-2 to TRBJ1-1; D unresolved. The CDR3 consists of 11 residues. Germline values: CDR1 SGHAT, CDR2 FQNNGV. Trimming cost V 6 bases and J 4 bases, with 6 bases left between them. The CDR3 DNA follows: TGTGCCAGCAGGGGAGGCACTGAAGCTTTCTTT. This gives the protein CASRGGTEAFF.